This TCR beta chain stems from a study of response to subunit inactivated influenza vaccine. The CDR3 totals 18 residues. Between the trimmed V and J ends, which lost 4 bases and 0 bases, there was a span of 22 bases. CDR1 and CDR2 (germline): LGHNA, YSLEER. A word on this clonotype: Its matching antigen is unknown.

Study outcomes and limitations: The authors offered the suggestion that each seasonal influenza vaccination recruits few new T cells.

TCRdb processed the RT-PCR reads anew with MiXCR; each CDR3 protein has one entry. The sample holds about 800,000 distinct CDR3 sequences, 21% seen once. The source material was PBMCs from blood, sampled 5 to 6 days after vaccination. The J gene is TRBJ2-7, the V gene TRBV4-3; no clear D gene. The source of this sequence is a man aged 45-60 years who received an inactivated influenza vaccine. CDR3 DNA sequence: TGCGCCAGCAGCCTCTCCTTAGGAAGGCAAATCGACTCCTACGAGCAGTACTTC. This encodes CASSLSLGRQIDSYEQYF.